This T cell receptor (beta chain) was sequenced during a study of shared clonotypes between healthy human individuals. The ends were cut back, 6 bases at V and 3 bases at J, with 13 bases in the middle. There are 14 residues in the CDR3. Germline CDR1 and CDR2: SNHLY and FYNNEI. The input for sorted-subset replicate PCRs was approximately 210 ng DNA, some 30,000 T cell genomes. Only in-frame clones appear in the TCRdb table, and some are missing; sequencing was by immunoSEQ multiplex PCR. Of over a million clones listed, around 98.5% are singletons. This chain joins TRBV2 and TRBJ2-3; maybe TRBD2 (6 bases). The sample comprised naive CD4+ T cells sorted from blood. Subset in this sample: CD45RA+ positively selected. The TCR originated in a young man in good health. The CDR3 sequence: CASRRELGTDTQYF. As DNA, the CDR3 is TGTGCCAGCAGACGGGAGTTAGGGACAGATACGCAGTATTTT. The whole variable domain, remainder taken from reference TRBV2 and TRBJ2-3, is EPEVTQTPSHQVTQMGQEVILRCVPISNHLYFYWYRQILGQKVEFLVSFYNNEISEKSEIFDDQFSVERPDGSNFTLKIRSTKLEDSAMYFCASRRELGTDTQYFGPGTRLTVL.